This note documents a single T cell receptor beta chain sequence. Per the original data handling: Estimates of nucleated cell counts were drawn from the amplification of reference gene primers. Data came from immunoSEQ multiplex PCR; TCRdb stores just in-frame clones and leaves some out. V, J and clone size derive from that table, while D and trimming were established from the DNA sequence. The sample has a few hundred thousand clones, 88% seen once. Adults between about 18 and 95 years of age took part from some 25 US areas. Donors in Cohort 3 counted as recovered after two negative PCRs, clearance, or symptom resolution. The sample belongs to a study of blood T cell repertoires in COVID-19. At the level of the study: T cells, B-cell-depleted T cells, or PBMCs supplied cDNA or gDNA.

This receptor was obtained from a woman in her forties who had recovered from COVID-19. The material sequenced was PBMCs or T cells enriched from blood (not recorded which).

The CDR3 sequence is CASSRQIRDRGLEKLFF. The DNA of the CDR3 is TGTGCCAGCAGTCGCCAAATCCGGGACAGGGGGCTTGAAAAACTGTTTTTT. The V and J genes are TRBV27 and TRBJ1-4; 12 bases are a match to TRBD1. V lost 5 bases and J lost 7; bases outside the gene matches: 11. The CDR3 consists of 17 residues. CDR1 is MNHEY and CDR2 is SMNVEV in the germline V gene (reference sequence).